This paragraph reports one T cell receptor beta chain. Antigen: not known. The assay was immunoSEQ multiplex PCR, and TCRdb's table has in-frame clones only and misses some. The repertoire consists of a few million clones, with approximately 94% occurring once and the leading ten covering 0.13% to 0.15%. CDR1 and CDR2 (germline): MNHEY, SVGAGI. With 5 bases removed from V and 0 bases from J, the gap between germline ends came to 14 bases. CDR3 length: 15 residues. The data were taken from a study of shared clonotypes between healthy human individuals. Notes on the study in general: Deeper or shallower sequencing was expected to change how clonotypes are shared among donors.

This TCR derives from a man between 18 and 35 years old in good health. Sequencing was performed on naive CD4+ T cells sorted from blood. Regarding subset: CD45RA+ positively selected. V and J are TRBV6-5 and TRBJ2-7; no firm D call. CDR3 sequence: CASSRTEESSYEQYF. CDR3 in DNA: TGTGCCAGCAGTCGAACAGAAGAGAGCTCCTACGAGCAGTACTTC.